The present TCR beta chain was sequenced within a study of T cell changes during pregnancy in multiple sclerosis. The CDR3 is 14 amino acids. V was clipped by 5 bases and J by 0 bases, with 9 bases between them. Germline assignment: CDR1 SGDLS and CDR2 YYNGEE. Using immunoSEQ multiplex PCR, the repertoire was profiled, and TCRdb retains in-frame clones only, with some absent. This repertoire shows roughly 20,000 clones, about 89% found once; its top ten account for approximately 7.5%. The sequence derives from a female donor in good health, enrolled as a control in a pregnancy study. The chain couples TRBV9 to TRBJ2-1; D might be TRBD2 (6 bases). Here the sequenced sample was CD8+ T cells from peripheral blood mononuclear cells, taken in the second trimester of pregnancy. CDR3 protein: CASSPGSSYNEQFF. The CDR3 DNA sequence: TGTGCCAGCAGTCCCGGGAGCTCCTACAATGAGCAGTTCTTC.